This T cell receptor beta chain was captured by sequencing in a study of blood T cell repertoires in COVID-19. Study in general: Sites across the United States, Italy and Spain contributed samples from acute and convalescent COVID-19. T cells, B-cell-depleted T cells, or PBMCs provided the cDNA or gDNA that served as material.

In the original workflow: Reference gene primer amplification gave nucleated cell count estimates. Generated by immunoSEQ multiplex PCR, the TCRdb table keeps only in-frame clones and is missing some. The V and J calls and clone size come from that table; D and trimming were worked out from the DNA. This sample has under 80,000 clones; roughly four fifths occur once, and the top ten carry 15%. The V end lost 1 base, the J end lost 0 bases, and 7 bases lay between the germline ends. Germline CDR1 is GTSNPN and CDR2 is SVGIG (reference sequence). This CDR3 is 14 amino acids long. This clone was seen a handful of times. The Seattle site enrolled patients during active infection and followed them longitudinally.

The material sequenced was peripheral blood. The sequence derives from a man aged 55 to 70 with COVID-19, enrolled during active disease. The chain combines TRBV30 with TRBJ1-3, with D unclear. The CDR3 protein is CAWSGGSSGNTIYF. CDR3 in DNA: TGTGCCTGGAGTGGCGGTAGCTCTGGAAACACCATATATTTT. The complete variable domain, with remaining parts taken from reference TRBV30 and TRBJ1-3, reads SQTIHQWPATLVQPVGSPLSLECTVEGTSNPNLYWYRQAAGRGLQLLFYSVGIGQISSEVPQNLSASRPQDRQFILSSKKLLLSDSGFYLCAWSGGSSGNTIYFGEGSWLTVV.